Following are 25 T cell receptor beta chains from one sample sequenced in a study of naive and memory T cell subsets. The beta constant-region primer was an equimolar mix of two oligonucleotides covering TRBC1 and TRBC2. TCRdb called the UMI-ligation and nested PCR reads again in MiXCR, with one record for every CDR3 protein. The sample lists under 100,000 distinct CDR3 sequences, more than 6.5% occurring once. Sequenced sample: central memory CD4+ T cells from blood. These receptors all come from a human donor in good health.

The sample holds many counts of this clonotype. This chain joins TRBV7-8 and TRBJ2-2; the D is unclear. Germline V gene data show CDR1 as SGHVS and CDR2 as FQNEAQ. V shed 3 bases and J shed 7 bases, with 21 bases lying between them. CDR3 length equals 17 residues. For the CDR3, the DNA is TGTGCCAGCAGCTTTCTAAGGGTCCTAACCTCCGACGGGGAGCTGTTTTTT. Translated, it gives CASSFLRVLTSDGELFF.

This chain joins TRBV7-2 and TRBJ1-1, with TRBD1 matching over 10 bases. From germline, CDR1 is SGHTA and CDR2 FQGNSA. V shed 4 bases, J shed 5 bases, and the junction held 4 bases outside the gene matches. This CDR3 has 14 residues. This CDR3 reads CASSSTGGLTEAFF. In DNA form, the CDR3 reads TGTGCCAGCAGCTCGACAGGGGGCTTAACTGAAGCTTTCTTT.

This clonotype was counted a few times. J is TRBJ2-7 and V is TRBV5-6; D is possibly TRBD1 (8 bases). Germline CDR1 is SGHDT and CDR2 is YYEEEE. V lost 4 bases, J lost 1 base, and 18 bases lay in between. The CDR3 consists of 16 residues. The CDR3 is CASSKLTGEGSYEQYF. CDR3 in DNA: TGTGCCAGCAGCAAACTGACAGGGGAGGGGTCCTACGAGCAGTACTTC.

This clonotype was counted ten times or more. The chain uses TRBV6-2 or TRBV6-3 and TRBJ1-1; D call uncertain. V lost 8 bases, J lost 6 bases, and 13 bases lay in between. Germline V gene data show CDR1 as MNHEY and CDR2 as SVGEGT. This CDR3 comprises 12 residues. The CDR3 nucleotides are TGTGCCAGCCGACTGGGAATCGCTGAAGCTTTCTTT. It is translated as CASRLGIAEAFF.

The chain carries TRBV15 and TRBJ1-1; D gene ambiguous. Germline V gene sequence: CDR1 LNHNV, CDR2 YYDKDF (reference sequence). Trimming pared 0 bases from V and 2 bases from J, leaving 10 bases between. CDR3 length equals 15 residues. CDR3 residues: CATSRDLRGNTEAFF. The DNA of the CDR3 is TGTGCCACCAGCAGAGATCTCCGAGGCAACACTGAAGCTTTCTTT.

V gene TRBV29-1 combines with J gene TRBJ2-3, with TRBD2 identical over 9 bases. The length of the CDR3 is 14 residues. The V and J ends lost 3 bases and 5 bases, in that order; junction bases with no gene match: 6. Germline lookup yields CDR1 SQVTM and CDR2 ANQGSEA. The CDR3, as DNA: TGCAGCGTTGAGGGTAGCGGGAGTCTAGATACGCAGTATTTT. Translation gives CSVEGSGSLDTQYF.

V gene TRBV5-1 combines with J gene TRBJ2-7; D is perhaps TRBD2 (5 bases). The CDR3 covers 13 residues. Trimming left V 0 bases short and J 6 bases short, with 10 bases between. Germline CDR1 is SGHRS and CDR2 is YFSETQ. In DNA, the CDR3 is TGCGCCAGCAGCTTGGGCGGGCAAGGCGAGCAGTACTTC. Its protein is CASSLGGQGEQYF. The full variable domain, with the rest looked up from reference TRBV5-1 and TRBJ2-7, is KAGVTQTPRYLIKTRGQQVTLSCSPISGHRSVSWYQQTPGQGLQFLFEYFSETQRNKGNFPGRFSGRQFSNSRSEMNVSTLELGDSALYLCASSLGGQGEQYFGPGTRLTVT.

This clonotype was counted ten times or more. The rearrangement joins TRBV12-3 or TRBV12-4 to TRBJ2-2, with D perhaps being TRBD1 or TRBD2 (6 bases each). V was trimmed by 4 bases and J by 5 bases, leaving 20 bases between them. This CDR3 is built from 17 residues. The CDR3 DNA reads TGTGCCAGCAGTTGGGGTTCACGCGGGACACAAACCGGGGAGCTGTTTTTT. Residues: CASSWGSRGTQTGELFF.

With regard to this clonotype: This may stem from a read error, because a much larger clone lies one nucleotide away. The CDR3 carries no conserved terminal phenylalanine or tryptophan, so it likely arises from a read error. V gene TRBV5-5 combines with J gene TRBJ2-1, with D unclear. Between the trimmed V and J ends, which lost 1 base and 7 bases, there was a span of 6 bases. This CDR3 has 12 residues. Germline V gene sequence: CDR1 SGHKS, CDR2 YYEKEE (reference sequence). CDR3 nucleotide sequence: TGTGCCAGCAGCTTGATCCTAAATGAGCAGTTCTAC. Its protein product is CASSLILNEQFY.

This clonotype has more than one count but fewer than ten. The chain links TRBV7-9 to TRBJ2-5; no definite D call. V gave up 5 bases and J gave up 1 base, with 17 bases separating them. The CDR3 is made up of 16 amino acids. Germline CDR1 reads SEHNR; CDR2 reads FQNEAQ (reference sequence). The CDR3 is CASSSDIRVGQETQYF. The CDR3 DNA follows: TGTGCCAGCAGCAGTGACATCCGGGTTGGCCAAGAGACCCAGTACTTC.

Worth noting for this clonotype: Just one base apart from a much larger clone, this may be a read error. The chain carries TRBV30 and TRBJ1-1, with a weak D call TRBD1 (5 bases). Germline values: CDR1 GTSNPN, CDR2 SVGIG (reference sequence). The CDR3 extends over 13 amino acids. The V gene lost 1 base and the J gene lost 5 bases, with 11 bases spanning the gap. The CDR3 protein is CAWSGRGRTEAFF. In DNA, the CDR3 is TGTGCCTGGAGTGGAAGGGGTCGAACTGAAGCTTTCTTT.

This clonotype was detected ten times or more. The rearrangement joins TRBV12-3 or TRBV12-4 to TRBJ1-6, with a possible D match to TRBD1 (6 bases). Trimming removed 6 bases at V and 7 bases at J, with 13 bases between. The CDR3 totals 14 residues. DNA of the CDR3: TGTGCCAGCAGGGAGGACAGACGCAATTCACCCCTCCACTTT. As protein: CASREDRRNSPLHF.

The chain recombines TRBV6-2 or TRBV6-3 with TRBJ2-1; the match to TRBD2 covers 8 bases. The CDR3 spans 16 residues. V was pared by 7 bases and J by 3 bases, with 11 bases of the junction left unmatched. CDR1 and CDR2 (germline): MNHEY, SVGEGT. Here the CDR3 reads CASNTRDSGIYNEQFF. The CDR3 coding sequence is TGTGCCAGCAATACTCGGGATAGCGGGATCTACAATGAGCAGTTCTTC.

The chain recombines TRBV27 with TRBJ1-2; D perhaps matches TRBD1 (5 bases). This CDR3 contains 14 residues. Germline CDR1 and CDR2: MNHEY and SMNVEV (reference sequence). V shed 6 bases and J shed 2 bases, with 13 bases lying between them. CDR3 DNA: TGTGCCAGCAGCCGGGGCCCGAACAACTATGGCTACACCTTC. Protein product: CASSRGPNNYGYTF.

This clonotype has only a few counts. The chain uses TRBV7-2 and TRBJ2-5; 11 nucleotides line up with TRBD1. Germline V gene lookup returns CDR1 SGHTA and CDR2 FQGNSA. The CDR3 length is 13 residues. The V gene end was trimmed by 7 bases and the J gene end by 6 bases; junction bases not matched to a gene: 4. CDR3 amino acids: CASTGQGAKTQYF. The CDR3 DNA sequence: TGTGCCAGCACAGGACAGGGGGCAAAGACCCAGTACTTC.

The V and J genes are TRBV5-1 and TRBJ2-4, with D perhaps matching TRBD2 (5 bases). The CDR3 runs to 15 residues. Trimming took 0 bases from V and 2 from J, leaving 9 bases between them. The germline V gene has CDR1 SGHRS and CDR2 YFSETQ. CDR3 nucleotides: TGCGCCAGCAGCTTGGATGGAGGTACCAAAAACATTCAGTACTTC. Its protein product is CASSLDGGTKNIQYF.

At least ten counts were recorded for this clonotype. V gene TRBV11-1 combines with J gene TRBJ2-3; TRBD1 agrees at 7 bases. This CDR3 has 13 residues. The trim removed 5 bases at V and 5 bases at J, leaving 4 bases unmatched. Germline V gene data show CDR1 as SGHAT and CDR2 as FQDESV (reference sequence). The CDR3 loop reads CASSRQGGDTQYF. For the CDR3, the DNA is TGTGCCAGCAGCAGACAGGGCGGAGATACGCAGTATTTT.

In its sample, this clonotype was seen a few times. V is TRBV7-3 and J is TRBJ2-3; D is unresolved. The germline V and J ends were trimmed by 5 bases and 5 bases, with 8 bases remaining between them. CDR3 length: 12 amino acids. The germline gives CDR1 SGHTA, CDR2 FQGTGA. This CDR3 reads CASSKPGDTQYF. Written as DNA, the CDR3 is TGTGCCAGCAGCAAACCCGGAGATACGCAGTATTTT.

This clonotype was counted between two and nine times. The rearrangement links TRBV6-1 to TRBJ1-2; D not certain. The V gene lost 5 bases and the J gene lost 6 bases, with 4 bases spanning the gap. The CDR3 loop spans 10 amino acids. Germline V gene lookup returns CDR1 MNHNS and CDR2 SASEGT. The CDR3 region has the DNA TGTGCCAGCAGTTTGGATGGCTACACCTTC. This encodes CASSLDGYTF.

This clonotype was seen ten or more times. The DNA for the CDR3 is TGTGCCAGCGCGGAAGGGACAGGGGGTGGCTACACCTTC. Its translation: CASAEGTGGGYTF. The rearrangement joins TRBV12-3 or TRBV12-4 to TRBJ1-2; 11 positions match TRBD1. The CDR3 sequence is 13 residues long. V gave up 8 bases and J gave up 7 bases; unmatched junction bases: 6.

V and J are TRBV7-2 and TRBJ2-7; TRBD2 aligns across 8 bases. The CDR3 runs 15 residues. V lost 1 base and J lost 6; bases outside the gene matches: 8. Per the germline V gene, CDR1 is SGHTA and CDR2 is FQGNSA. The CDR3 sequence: CASSLVSGRTTEQYF. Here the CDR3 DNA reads TGTGCCAGCAGCTTAGTAAGCGGGAGAACCACCGAGCAGTACTTC. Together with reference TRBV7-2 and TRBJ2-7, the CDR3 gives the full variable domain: GAGVSQSPSNKVTEKGKDVELRCDPISGHTALYWYRQSLGQGLEFLIYFQGNSAPDKSGLPSDRFSAERTGGSVSTLTIQRTQQEDSAVYLCASSLVSGRTTEQYFGPGTRLTVT.

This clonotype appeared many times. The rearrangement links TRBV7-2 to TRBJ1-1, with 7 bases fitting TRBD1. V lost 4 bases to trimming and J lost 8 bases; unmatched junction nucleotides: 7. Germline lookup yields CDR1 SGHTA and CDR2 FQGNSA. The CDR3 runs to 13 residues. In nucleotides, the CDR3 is TGTGCCAGCAGCTCAGGGGACAGTTGGGAAGCTTTCTTT. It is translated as CASSSGDSWEAFF.

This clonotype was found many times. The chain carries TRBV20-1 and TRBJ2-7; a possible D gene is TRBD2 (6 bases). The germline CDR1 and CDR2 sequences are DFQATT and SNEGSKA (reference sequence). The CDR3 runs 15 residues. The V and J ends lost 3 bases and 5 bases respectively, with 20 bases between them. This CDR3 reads CSARPARRALNEQYF. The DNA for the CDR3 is TGCAGTGCTAGGCCAGCTCGGAGGGCCCTTAACGAGCAGTACTTC.

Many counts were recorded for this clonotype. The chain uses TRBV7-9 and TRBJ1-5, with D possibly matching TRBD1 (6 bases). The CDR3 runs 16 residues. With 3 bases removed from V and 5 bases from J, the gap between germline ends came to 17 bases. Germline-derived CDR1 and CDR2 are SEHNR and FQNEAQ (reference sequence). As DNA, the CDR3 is TGTGCCAGCAGCTTTGCAGGGGCCAGGGAGTATCAGCCCCAGCATTTT. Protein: CASSFAGAREYQPQHF.

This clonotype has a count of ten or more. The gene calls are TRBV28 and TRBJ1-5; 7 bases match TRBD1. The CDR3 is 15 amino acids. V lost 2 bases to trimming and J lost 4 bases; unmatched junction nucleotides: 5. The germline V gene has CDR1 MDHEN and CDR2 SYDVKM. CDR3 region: CASSLRGPANQPQHF. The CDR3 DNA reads TGTGCCAGCAGTTTAAGGGGGCCGGCTAATCAGCCCCAGCATTTT.